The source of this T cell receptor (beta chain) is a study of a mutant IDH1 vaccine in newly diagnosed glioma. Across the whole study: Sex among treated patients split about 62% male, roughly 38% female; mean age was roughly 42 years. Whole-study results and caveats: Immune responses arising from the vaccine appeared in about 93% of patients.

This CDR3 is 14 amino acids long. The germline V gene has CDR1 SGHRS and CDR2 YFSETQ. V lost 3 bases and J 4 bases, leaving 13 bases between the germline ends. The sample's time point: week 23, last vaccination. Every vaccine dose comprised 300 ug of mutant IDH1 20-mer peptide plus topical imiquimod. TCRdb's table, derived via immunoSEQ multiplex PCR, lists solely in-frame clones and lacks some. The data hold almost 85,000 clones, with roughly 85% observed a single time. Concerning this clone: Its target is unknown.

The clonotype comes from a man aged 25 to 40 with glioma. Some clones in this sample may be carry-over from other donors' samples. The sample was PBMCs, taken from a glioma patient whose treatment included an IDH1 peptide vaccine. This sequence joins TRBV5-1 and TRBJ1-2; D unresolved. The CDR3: CASSSEGPLYGYTF. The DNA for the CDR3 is TGCGCCAGCAGCTCCGAAGGGCCCCTCTATGGCTACACCTTC.